The 7 T cell receptor beta chains listed next were all sequenced from one sample in a study of cytomegalovirus exposure and HLA in healthy donors. A multiplex PCR was run with 60 Vbeta primers and 13 Jbeta primers. The method was immunoSEQ multiplex PCR; TCRdb's version includes in-frame clones alone and lacks a portion of them. The sample has tens of thousands of clones, about four fifths seen once. Sample: PBMCs. Receptors originate from a woman aged 40 to 50 in good health and CMV-seronegative.

The chain links TRBV11-3 to TRBJ2-7, with D possibly TRBD2 on 5 matching bases. V lost 5 bases and J 2 bases, leaving 13 bases between the germline ends. The CDR3 covers 14 residues. CDR1 SGHNT and CDR2 YENEEA come from the germline V gene. Here the CDR3 reads CASSPGVGTYEQYF. CDR3 bases: TGTGCCAGCAGCCCCGGGGTTGGGACCTACGAGCAGTACTTC.

The V and J genes are TRBV9 and TRBJ2-6, with a tentative D call TRBD1 (6 bases). There are 17 residues in the CDR3. Per the germline V gene, CDR1 is SGDLS and CDR2 is YYNGEE. With 3 bases removed from V and 3 bases from J, the gap between germline ends came to 16 bases. The CDR3 reads CASSDRQARGGANVLTF. The CDR3 DNA follows: TGTGCCAGCAGCGACCGACAGGCCAGGGGTGGGGCCAACGTCCTGACTTTC.

The J gene is TRBJ2-5, the V gene TRBV5-4; 8 bases agree with TRBD2. Matching the DNA end better, TRBJ2-7 makes the J call doubtful. Germline-derived CDR1 and CDR2 are SGHNT and YYREEE (reference sequence). The CDR3 totals 14 residues. CDR3 nucleotide sequence: TGTGCCAGCAGCTTGGAACTAGCGGCCTACGAGCAGTACTTC. Residues: CASSLELAAYEQYF.

This chain joins TRBV5-1 and TRBJ1-5, with D possibly TRBD1 on 5 matching bases. CDR1 is SGHRS, CDR2 YFSETQ, per germline. There are 15 residues in the CDR3. V lost 2 bases, J lost 5 bases, and 14 bases lay in between. The CDR3 reads CASSLGTGVYQPQHF. In DNA form, the CDR3 reads TGCGCCAGCAGCTTAGGGACGGGGGTTTATCAGCCCCAGCATTTT.

J is TRBJ2-3 and V is TRBV29-1; 7 bases are shared with TRBD1. This CDR3 is 13 amino acids long. V lost 5 bases and J lost 4; bases outside the gene matches: 6. Germline V lookup: CDR1 SQVTM, CDR2 ANQGSEA. CDR3 amino acids: CSVTSTGPDTQYF. CDR3 coding DNA: TGCAGCGTTACTTCGACAGGGCCAGATACGCAGTATTTT.

V is TRBV15 and J is TRBJ2-6; TRBD2 might be the D (5 bases). V gave up 3 bases and J gave up 2 bases, with 8 bases separating them. CDR1 LNHNV and CDR2 YYDKDF come from the germline V gene (reference sequence). The CDR3 length is 15 residues. This chain's CDR3 is CATSREATGANVLTF. CDR3 coding DNA: TGTGCCACCAGCAGGGAGGCCACTGGGGCCAACGTCCTGACTTTC.

This chain links TRBV30 with TRBJ1-2; D not resolved. There are 15 residues in the CDR3. Germline CDR1 is GTSNPN and CDR2 is SVGIG (reference sequence). Between the trimmed V and J ends, which lost 3 bases and 4 bases, there was a span of 18 bases. Here the CDR3 reads CAWSGGVTSGYGYTF. The CDR3, as DNA: TGTGCCTGGAGCGGAGGCGTAACCTCCGGCTATGGCTACACCTTC.